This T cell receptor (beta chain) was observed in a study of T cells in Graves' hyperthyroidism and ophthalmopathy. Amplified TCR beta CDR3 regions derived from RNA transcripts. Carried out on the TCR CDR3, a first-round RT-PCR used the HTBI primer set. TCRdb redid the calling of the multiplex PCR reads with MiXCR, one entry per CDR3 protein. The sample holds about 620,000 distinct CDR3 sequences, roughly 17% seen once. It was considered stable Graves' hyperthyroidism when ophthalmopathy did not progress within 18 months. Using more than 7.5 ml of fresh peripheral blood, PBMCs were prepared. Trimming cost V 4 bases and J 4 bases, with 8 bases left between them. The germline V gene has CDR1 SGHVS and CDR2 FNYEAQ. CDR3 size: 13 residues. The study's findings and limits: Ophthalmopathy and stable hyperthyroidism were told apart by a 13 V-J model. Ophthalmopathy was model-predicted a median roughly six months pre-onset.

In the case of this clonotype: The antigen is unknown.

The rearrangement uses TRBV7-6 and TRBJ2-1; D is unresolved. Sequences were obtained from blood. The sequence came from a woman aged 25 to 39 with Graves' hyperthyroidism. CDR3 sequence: CASSSNSYNEQFF. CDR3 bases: TGTGCCAGCAGCTCAAATAGTTACAATGAGCAGTTCTTC. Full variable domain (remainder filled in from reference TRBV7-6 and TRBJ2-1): GAGVSQSPRYKVTKRGQDVALRCDPISGHVSLYWYRQALGQGPEFLTYFNYEAQQDKSGLPNDRFSAERPEGSISTLTIQRTEQRDSAMYRCASSSNSYNEQFFGPGTRLTVL.